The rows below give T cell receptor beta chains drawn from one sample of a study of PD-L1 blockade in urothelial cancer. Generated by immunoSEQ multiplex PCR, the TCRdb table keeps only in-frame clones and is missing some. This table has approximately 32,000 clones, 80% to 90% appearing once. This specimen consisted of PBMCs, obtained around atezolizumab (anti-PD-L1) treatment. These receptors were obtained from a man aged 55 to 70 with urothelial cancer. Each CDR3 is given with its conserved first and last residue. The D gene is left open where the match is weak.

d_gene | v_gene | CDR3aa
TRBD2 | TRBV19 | CASSSLPGLGNTDTQYF
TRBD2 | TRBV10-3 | CAIRRGTSGSTHEQYF
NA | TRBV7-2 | CASSSSGQPVGEKLFF
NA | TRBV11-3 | CASSPDSYEQFF
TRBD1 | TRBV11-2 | CASSQGTAGPGELFF
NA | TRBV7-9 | CASIPINRLNTEAFF
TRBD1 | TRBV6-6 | CASSQTGATNTEAFF
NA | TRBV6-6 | CASSYSIGAEQHF
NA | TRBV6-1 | CASSEGAEFYGYTF
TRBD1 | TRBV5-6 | CASSPGGANTGELFF
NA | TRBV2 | CASSEASGANSPLHF
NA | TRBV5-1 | CASQPTGLETQYF
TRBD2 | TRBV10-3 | CAIRTSGGTDTQYF
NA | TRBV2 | CASRGGLQYNEQFF
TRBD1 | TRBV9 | CASSLLHSLGQGPGELFF
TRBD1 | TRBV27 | CASKEAGGGYEQYF
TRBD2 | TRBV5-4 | CASSAGLAGTYEQYF
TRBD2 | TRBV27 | CASSFSSGSTEQYF
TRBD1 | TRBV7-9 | CASSPGQGTTNEKLFF
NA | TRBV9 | CASSPTGVKTKAEFF
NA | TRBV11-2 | CASSLDAQAANTGELFF
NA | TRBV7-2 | CASRRPGDYGYTF
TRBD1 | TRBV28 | CASSGQGTATDTQYF
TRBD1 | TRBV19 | CASRGDSGNTIYF
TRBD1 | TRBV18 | CASSPDRRSDTQYF
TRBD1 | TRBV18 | CASSPGYRGRNQPQHF
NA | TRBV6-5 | CASSLVGGGYTF
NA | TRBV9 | CASSVAGQNEKLFF
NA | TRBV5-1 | CASSLQGGNTIYF
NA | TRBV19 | CASSADRLNTEAFF
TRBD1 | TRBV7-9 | CASSPQDRVDTGELFF
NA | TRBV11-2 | CASSSTRTAVGAGELFF
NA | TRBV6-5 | CASKEGASDTQYF
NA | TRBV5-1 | CASEPGHTNYGYTF
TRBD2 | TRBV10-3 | CAISESGTSGSYEQYF
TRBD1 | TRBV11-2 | CASSKGDRGLGYGYTF
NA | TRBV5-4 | CASSAVRWDFYEQYF
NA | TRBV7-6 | CASSRQASYEQYF
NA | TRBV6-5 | CASSYSDSSNQPQHF